Below, one T cell receptor (beta chain) is given with its context. This sample stems from a study of T cells in tuberculosis. Trimming removed 6 bases at V and 8 bases at J, with 17 bases between. This CDR3 is built from 14 residues. Germline loops: CDR1 MNHEY, CDR2 SMNVEV (reference sequence). Profiling relied on immunoSEQ multiplex PCR, and the TCRdb table lists in-frame clones only, not all of them. The sample records 40,000 to 50,000 clones, 95% being singletons. This TCR derives from a donor aged 5 to 30 with latent tuberculosis or without tuberculosis infection. What was sequenced was PBMCs. This sequence joins TRBV27 and TRBJ2-1, with D perhaps TRBD1 (6 bases). The CDR3 spells CASRLTGTIDEQFF. The CDR3 coding sequence is TGTGCCAGCAGACTGACCGGGACAATCGATGAGCAGTTCTTC.